This T cell receptor beta chain is from a study of T cells in Graves' hyperthyroidism and ophthalmopathy (dated by TCRdb to between 2017 and 2020). Study-wide context: Peripheral blood was collected at initial diagnosis, before any treatment. The paper reports TCR Vbeta CDR3 sequencing of over 120 peripheral blood samples: some 44 ophthalmopathy, fewer than 80 hyperthyroidism and around 17 progressor patients. In more than five Graves' hyperthyroidism patients, the study also compared T-cell repertoires from thyroid tissue with T-cell repertoires from blood. An independent validation cohort of 18 to 20 hyperthyroidism patients and over 15 patients who later progressed to ophthalmopathy tested prospective prediction of ophthalmopathy. To identify TCR V-J signatures that set the groups apart, the researchers used a discovery cohort of 100 patients, made up of 40 to 45 with Graves' ophthalmopathy and 55 to 65 with stable Graves' hyperthyroidism. For training and testing, the 100 or so patients in the discovery cohort were randomly divided in a 7:3 ratio. Once sampling was done, hyperthyroidism patients were given methimazole at a starting dose of 30 mg daily, whereas ophthalmopathy patients were given high-dose intravenous methylprednisolone. On the study overall, not on this receptor specifically: No statistical method was used to set the sample size in advance, and investigators knew the group allocation. Most expanded thyroid clonotypes (frequency above 0.001) were also found in blood, which suggests that blood repertoires may mirror thyroid immune responses. A model built on a 13 V-J signature distinguished ophthalmopathy from stable hyperthyroidism, reaching around 87% sensitivity and about 81% specificity in cross-validation and 80%/75% in testing. In validation, the model predicted progression to ophthalmopathy a median of about 5.9 months before onset, with over 60% sensitivity and roughly 79% specificity.

The TCR beta CDR3 regions were amplified from RNA transcripts. The first round of RT-PCR for the TCR CDR3 was performed with the HTBI primer set and the Qiagen OneStep RT-PCR kit. A second multiplex PCR round built the libraries, followed by size selection and purification. Libraries were sequenced paired-end with 100 bp reads on an Illumina HiSeq2000. The paper's processing steps were these. SOAPnuke was used to process the raw data, throwing out any read that contained adapters or uncalled bases, had a mean Phred below 15, or lacked an exact constant-primer or identifier match. COPE v1.2.5 was used to merge the high-quality paired reads, and each unique nucleotide sequence was defined as a clonotype. MiTCR v1.1 was used to align clonotypes to the IMGT TRBV, TRBD and TRBJ reference segments. The analysis was restricted to V-J combinations with a frequency above 0.0001, which together covered over 99% of the repertoires. A TCS score was defined as the ratio of F50 (clonal expansion) to E x V (chaos), with BLOSUM62-based TCRdist applied between CDR3 peptides within each V-J. Welch's t-statistics and random forest reduced several hundred V-J features to 13, which were used in a naive Bayes classifier (R e1071). TCRdb took the public reads, trimmed them with fastp at Q25, ran MiXCR for clone calling and kept in-frame beta chains. Identical CDR3 proteins give one entry, which carries the most common genes and DNA. TCRdb's processing, not the authors' own work, is the source of the V and J calls. Recorded for this sample are roughly 740,000 distinct CDR3 sequences; 15% to 20% of them occurred a single time. Of the sample, around 8% is held by the ten largest clones.

Stable Graves' hyperthyroidism was defined as the absence of progression to ophthalmopathy over 18 months of follow-up. Hyperthyroidism patients were newly diagnosed, had a disease duration of under 2 months, and were aged 18 to 65 years. Patients with uncontrolled infections, other autoimmune diseases, pregnancy or lactation were excluded. Diagnoses relied on clinical symptoms, serum thyroxine and TRAb, thyroid ultrasound and orbital computed tomography. Ficoll-Paque density gradient centrifugation was used to isolate PBMCs from about 10 ml of fresh peripheral blood. Total RNA was extracted using Trizol reagent, and RNA quality was assessed on an Agilent 2100 Bioanalyzer. CDR1 is given as SGHTA and CDR2 as FQGNSA, both from the germline V gene. From the cysteine up to the phenylalanine, the CDR3 has a length of 14 residues. Only the CDR3 part of the read is kept: 42 bases, read in frame from the first base. V and J lose 4 bases and 3 bases, and a span of 10 bases separates them.

In this sample, this clonotype turned up many times. This receptor's antigen is unknown. One base away there is no much larger clone; base qualities are not given. Sample: blood. The sequence is built from TRBV7-2 and TRBJ1-5; matching of 6 bases hints at TRBD1 as the D gene. The receptor's source is a man aged 18 to 30 with Graves' hyperthyroidism. The CDR3 amino acid sequence is: CASSSQGTNQPQHF. The sequenced DNA is TGTGCCAGCAGCTCACAGGGAACCAATCAGCCCCAGCATTTT.